Listed here are 22 T cell receptor beta chains from one sample, sequenced in a study of graft-versus-host responses after intestinal transplantation. Clones were sequenced by immunoSEQ multiplex PCR, and TCRdb holds only the in-frame ones, with some missing. Among 50,000 to 75,000 clones listed, 94% were seen once. Which antigens these TCRs recognize remains unknown. Sequenced material: unstimulated CD4+ T cells sorted from spleen or lymph node cells, taken before transplant. These receptors originate from a human donor who was the organ donor for an intestinal transplant.

This chain connects TRBV7-2 to TRBJ2-7, with a weak D call TRBD2 (6 bases). Trimming removed 5 bases from V and 8 bases from J, with 13 bases in between. Germline V CDR1 and CDR2: SGHTA, FQGNSA. The CDR3 is made up of 12 amino acids. CDR3 DNA sequence: TGTGCCAGCAGCGGATCCGGGACTCAGCAGTACTTC. It specifies CASSGSGTQQYF.

The chain links TRBV6-1 to TRBJ2-7; D unclear. The CDR3 runs to 16 residues. V gave up 1 base and J gave up 0 bases, with 13 bases separating them. CDR1 and CDR2 from the germline V gene are MNHNS and SASEGT. The CDR3 DNA reads as TGTGCCAGCAGTGAAGGGGCATCCGTCTACTCCTACGAGCAGTACTTC. Translation: CASSEGASVYSYEQYF.

The V gene is TRBV4-2, the J gene TRBJ2-5, with no clear D. The J call may be mistaken, given a closer DNA end match to TRBJ2-7. CDR3 size: 16 residues. Germline CDR1 LGHNA, CDR2 YNFKEQ. CDR3 loop: CASSQGPARSSYEQYF. The CDR3 nucleotides read TGTGCCAGCAGCCAAGGGCCGGCCAGAAGCTCCTACGAGCAGTACTTC.

The chain employs TRBV9 and TRBJ1-1, with a weak D call TRBD1 (5 bases). Germline assignment: CDR1 SGDLS and CDR2 YYNGEE. This CDR3 region has 16 residues. Trimming removed 1 base from V and 0 bases from J, with 13 bases in between. CDR3 sequence (DNA): TGTGCCAGCAGCGTAAGGGCCGGGGGTATGAACACTGAAGCTTTCTTT. Amino acid sequence: CASSVRAGGMNTEAFF.

V is TRBV30 and J is TRBJ1-4; 7 nucleotides align to TRBD1. V gave up 0 bases and J gave up 1 base; unmatched junction bases: 2. CDR3 size: 15 residues. Germline V gene sequence: CDR1 GTSNPN, CDR2 SVGIG (reference sequence). The CDR3 DNA follows: TGTGCCTGGAGTGTACAGGGGCGAACTAATGAAAAACTGTTTTTT. This sequence encodes CAWSVQGRTNEKLFF.

The gene calls are TRBV5-1 and TRBJ1-3; D may be TRBD1 (5 bases). The CDR3 length is 16 residues. The germline V and J ends were trimmed by 0 bases and 0 bases, with 10 bases remaining between them. Germline V gene sequence: CDR1 SGHRS, CDR2 YFSETQ. CDR3 residues: CASSLGQLSSGNTIYF. The CDR3 nucleotides are TGCGCCAGCAGCTTGGGACAGCTCAGCTCTGGAAACACCATATATTTT.

The chain employs TRBV10-3 and TRBJ1-2; D is undetermined. V lost 8 bases and J 8 bases, leaving 12 bases between the germline ends. Germline V lookup: CDR1 ENHRY, CDR2 SYGVKD. The CDR3 contains 11 residues. The CDR3 nucleotides are TGTGCCATCGCCGGGGTTCAGGGCTACACCTTC. It encodes CAIAGVQGYTF.

This clone appeared once. The CDR3 loop is CASSLTSGGPSQYF. CDR3 nucleotides: TGTGCCAGCAGCCTGACTAGCGGGGGGCCATCGCAGTATTTT. V usage is TRBV7-2 and J usage is TRBJ2-3; 13 bases are a match to TRBD2. CDR3 length: 14 residues. Germline loops: CDR1 SGHTA, CDR2 FQGNSA. With V trimmed by 5 bases and J by 10 bases, 6 bases remained unmatched.

The chain recombines TRBV29-1 with TRBJ1-5, with 10 nucleotides matching TRBD1. Germline trimming cut 4 bases from V and 6 bases from J; bases unmatched to any gene: 3. The CDR3 is 13 amino acids. Germline CDR1 reads SQVTM; CDR2 reads ANQGSEA. The CDR3 bases are TGCAGCGTTGGACAGGGGGCAGGTCAGCCCCAGCATTTT. It yields the protein CSVGQGAGQPQHF. The full variable domain, its missing parts supplied by reference TRBV29-1 and TRBJ1-5, is SAVISQKPSRDICQRGTSLTIQCQVDSQVTMMFWYRQQPGQSLTLIATANQGSEATYESGFVIDKFPISRPNLTFSTLTVSNMSPEDSSIYLCSVGQGAGQPQHFGDGTRLSIL.

The chain couples TRBV2 to TRBJ1-2, with 7 bases aligning to TRBD1. The CDR3 is 14 residues long. Germline V gene sequence: CDR1 SNHLY, CDR2 FYNNEI. The ends lost 6 bases at V and 4 bases at J; junction bases unmatched: 8. The CDR3 loop is CASSPRQGGYGYTF. The CDR3 bases are TGTGCCAGCAGCCCAAGACAGGGCGGCTATGGCTACACCTTC.

The table lists this clone with a count of one. The chain links TRBV10-3 to TRBJ2-3; 12 bases are a match to TRBD2. The germline gives CDR1 ENHRY, CDR2 SYGVKD. There are 15 residues in the CDR3. The ends lost 6 bases at V and 0 bases at J; junction bases unmatched: 1. The CDR3 spells CAIRGLAGSTDTQYF. DNA of the CDR3: TGTGCCATCAGAGGACTAGCGGGGAGCACAGATACGCAGTATTTT.

The rearrangement uses TRBV7-9 and TRBJ2-3; D is tentatively TRBD1 or TRBD2 (6 bases each). V lost 5 bases, J lost 5 bases, and 14 bases lay in between. The length of the CDR3 is 14 residues. Germline CDR1 SEHNR, CDR2 FQNEAQ (reference sequence). The CDR3 DNA reads TGTGCCAGCAGCACGCGGGACACCCAAGATACGCAGTATTTT. It specifies CASSTRDTQDTQYF.

The rearrangement joins TRBV30 to TRBJ1-4, with a tentative D call TRBD1 (5 bases). With 1 base removed from V and 3 bases from J, the gap between germline ends came to 12 bases. Germline assignment: CDR1 GTSNPN and CDR2 SVGIG (reference sequence). This CDR3 is built from 15 residues. CDR3: CAWSGLGGANEKLFF. The CDR3 nucleotides read TGTGCCTGGAGTGGGCTCGGGGGGGCTAATGAAAAACTGTTTTTT.

The chain is built from TRBV4-1 and TRBJ2-5, with D tentatively TRBD2 (5 bases). V lost 1 base and J 1 base, leaving 10 bases between the germline ends. This CDR3 spans 15 amino acids. Germline V gives CDR1 MGHRA, CDR2 YSYEKL. This chain's CDR3 is CASSQGWTFQETQYF. CDR3 DNA sequence: TGCGCCAGCAGCCAAGGCTGGACTTTCCAAGAGACCCAGTACTTC.

V is TRBV15 and J is TRBJ1-2; 8 nucleotides match TRBD1. After removal of 0 bases from V and 4 bases from J, the junction contained 4 bases not matched to a gene. The germline V gene has CDR1 LNHNV and CDR2 YYDKDF (reference sequence). There are 15 residues in the CDR3. CDR3 amino acids: CATSRDTDRAYGYTF. DNA for the CDR3: TGTGCCACCAGCAGAGATACGGACAGGGCCTATGGCTACACCTTC.

The gene calls are TRBV12-5 and TRBJ2-7; D remains ambiguous. With 1 base removed from V and 2 bases from J, the gap between germline ends came to 27 bases. The CDR3 is made up of 20 amino acids. Germline V gives CDR1 LGHNT, CDR2 FRNRAP. This CDR3 is CASGLGGISLSGPQAYEQYF. In DNA form, the CDR3 reads TGTGCTAGTGGTTTGGGTGGGATATCTCTCTCCGGGCCCCAGGCCTACGAGCAGTACTTC.

This chain links TRBV4-1 with TRBJ2-1; D may be TRBD2 (5 bases). This CDR3 has 16 residues. V shed 1 base and J shed 2 bases, with 12 bases lying between them. Germline loops: CDR1 MGHRA, CDR2 YSYEKL. The CDR3 loop reads CASSQVGVSAYNEQFF. CDR3 nucleotides: TGCGCCAGCAGCCAAGTCGGGGTGAGCGCCTACAATGAGCAGTTCTTC.

The chain has TRBV18 and TRBJ2-5; 7 positions match TRBD1. Trimming at V came to 1 base and at J to 2 bases, leaving 1 base not matched to a gene. Germline lookup yields CDR1 KGHSH and CDR2 LQKENI. The length of the CDR3 is 14 residues. Here the CDR3 reads CASSPQDRQETQYF. The CDR3 coding sequence is TGTGCCAGCTCACCACAGGACAGGCAAGAGACCCAGTACTTC.

The chain links TRBV13 to TRBJ2-7, with 10 bases that match TRBD2. The V gene's germline CDR1 is PRHDT and CDR2 FYEKMQ (reference sequence). This CDR3 region has 14 residues. With V trimmed by 5 bases and J by 2 bases, 3 bases remained unmatched. CDR3 in DNA: TGTGCCAGCAGCCCTAGCGGGGGACCCTACGAGCAGTACTTC. It yields the protein CASSPSGGPYEQYF.

The chain links TRBV6-4 to TRBJ2-2; no clear D gene. The CDR3 runs to 13 residues. Germline CDR1 is MRHNA and CDR2 is SNTAGT. Between the trimmed V and J ends, which lost 2 bases and 3 bases, there was a span of 4 bases. The CDR3 nucleotides read TGTGCCAGCAGTGACAGGGACACCGGGGAGCTGTTTTTT. This codes for CASSDRDTGELFF.

V gene TRBV5-5 combines with J gene TRBJ2-5; 7 positions match TRBD1. The J call may not be correct, given that the DNA end is closer to TRBJ2-7. The length of the CDR3 is 14 residues. From germline, CDR1 is SGHKS and CDR2 YYEKEE (reference sequence). CDR3 sequence (DNA): TGTGCCAGCAGCTTGGTCCCAGGGGGTTACGAGCAGTACTTC. It encodes CASSLVPGGYEQYF.

This chain uses TRBV7-9 with TRBJ2-1; D is uncertain. The CDR3 totals 13 residues. Germline V gene lookup returns CDR1 SEHNR and CDR2 FQNEAQ (reference sequence). V lost 1 base to trimming and J lost 8 bases, with 9 bases between them. The CDR3 sequence: CASSLVLAYEQFF. DNA of the CDR3: TGTGCCAGCAGCTTAGTCCTTGCATATGAGCAGTTCTTC.